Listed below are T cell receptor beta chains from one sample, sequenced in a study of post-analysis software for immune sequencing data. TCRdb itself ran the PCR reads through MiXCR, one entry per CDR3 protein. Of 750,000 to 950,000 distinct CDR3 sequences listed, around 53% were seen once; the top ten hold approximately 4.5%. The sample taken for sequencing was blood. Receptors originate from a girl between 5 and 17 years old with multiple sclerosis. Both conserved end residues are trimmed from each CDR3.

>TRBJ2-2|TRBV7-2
ASSEQGVPGELF
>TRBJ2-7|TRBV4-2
ASSQLAGPYEQY
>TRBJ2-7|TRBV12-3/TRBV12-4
ASSSATAYEQY
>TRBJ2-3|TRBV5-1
ASRSGGKTDTQY
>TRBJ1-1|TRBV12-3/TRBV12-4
ASSLTATVNTEAF
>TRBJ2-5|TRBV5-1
ASSLSGTGAQETQY
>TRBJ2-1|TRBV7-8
ASWTGGNEQF
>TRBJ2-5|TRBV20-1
SAGDRGNLGTQY
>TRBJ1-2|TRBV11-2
ASSLWGTSDYGYT
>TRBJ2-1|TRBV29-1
SVRAGAGEQF
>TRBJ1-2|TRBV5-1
ASSFSDRDRGYT
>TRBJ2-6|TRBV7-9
ASTSSSRDRGSGANVLT
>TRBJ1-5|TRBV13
ASQAPGQPQH
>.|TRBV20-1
SARKGSQYEQY
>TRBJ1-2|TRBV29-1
SVGGQGHGYT
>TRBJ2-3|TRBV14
ASSQEGTVGMDTQY
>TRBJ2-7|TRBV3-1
ASSSIRDYSYEQY
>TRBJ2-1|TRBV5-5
ASSLWENNEQF
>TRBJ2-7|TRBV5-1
ASSSNGYEQY
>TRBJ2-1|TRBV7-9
ASSSPTRLAGFYNEQF
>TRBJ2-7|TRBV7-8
ASADSYEQY
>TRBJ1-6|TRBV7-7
ASGQGANSPLH
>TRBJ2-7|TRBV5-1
ASSLGISYGEQY
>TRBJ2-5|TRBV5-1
ASSAGRVRETQY
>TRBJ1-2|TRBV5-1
ASSSSLGQLFNYGYT
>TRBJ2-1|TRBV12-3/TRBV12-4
ASRTTDITGPEY
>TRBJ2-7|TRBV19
ASSIDRSYEQY
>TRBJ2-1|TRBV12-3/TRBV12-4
ASSLSGGNGF
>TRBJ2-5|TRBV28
ASSFIGRGETQY
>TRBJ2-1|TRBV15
ATSRVKAGGLNEQF
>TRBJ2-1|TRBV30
AWSYWENEQF
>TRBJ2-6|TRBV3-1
ASSPRGRTGAGGANVLT
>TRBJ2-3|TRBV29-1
SVTYGTRPYDTQY
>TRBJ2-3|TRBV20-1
SPLGQTSDTQY
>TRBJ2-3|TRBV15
ATSRDLTDLSTDTQY
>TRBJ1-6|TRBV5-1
ASRVGAPYSPLH
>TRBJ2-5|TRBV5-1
ASSLSPPGGEQY
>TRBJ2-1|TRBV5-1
ASSQALAGISYNEQF
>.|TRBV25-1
ASSGRDSLQETQY
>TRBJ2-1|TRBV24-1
ATSDSRQGLNEQF
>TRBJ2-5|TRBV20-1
SAQGRTGRGETQY
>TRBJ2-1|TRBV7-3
ASSLEAGPYNEQF
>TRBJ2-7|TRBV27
ASSSQETGEYEQY
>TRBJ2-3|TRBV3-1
ASSQAHLGPTDTQY
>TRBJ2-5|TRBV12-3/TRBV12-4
ASSLRDSRPQETQY
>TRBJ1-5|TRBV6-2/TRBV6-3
ASSYSIRGGQPQH
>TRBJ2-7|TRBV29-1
SVGGLKGGYEQY
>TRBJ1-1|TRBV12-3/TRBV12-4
ASSPGQGARSSEAF
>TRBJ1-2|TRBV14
ASSQDLGGGLNYGYT
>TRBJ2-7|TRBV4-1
ASSQPAIGEQY
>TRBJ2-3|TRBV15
ATSRDPPDTQY
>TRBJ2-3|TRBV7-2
ASSLATRRDFSTDTQY
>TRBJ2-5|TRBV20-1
SARTAGRETQY
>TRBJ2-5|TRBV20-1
SVRDYLETQY
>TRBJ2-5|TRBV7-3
ASSLLGLQETQY
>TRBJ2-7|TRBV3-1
ASKLAPSSYEQY
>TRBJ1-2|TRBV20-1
SATAGQSVGNYGYT
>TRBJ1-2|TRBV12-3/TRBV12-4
ASVPVYGYT